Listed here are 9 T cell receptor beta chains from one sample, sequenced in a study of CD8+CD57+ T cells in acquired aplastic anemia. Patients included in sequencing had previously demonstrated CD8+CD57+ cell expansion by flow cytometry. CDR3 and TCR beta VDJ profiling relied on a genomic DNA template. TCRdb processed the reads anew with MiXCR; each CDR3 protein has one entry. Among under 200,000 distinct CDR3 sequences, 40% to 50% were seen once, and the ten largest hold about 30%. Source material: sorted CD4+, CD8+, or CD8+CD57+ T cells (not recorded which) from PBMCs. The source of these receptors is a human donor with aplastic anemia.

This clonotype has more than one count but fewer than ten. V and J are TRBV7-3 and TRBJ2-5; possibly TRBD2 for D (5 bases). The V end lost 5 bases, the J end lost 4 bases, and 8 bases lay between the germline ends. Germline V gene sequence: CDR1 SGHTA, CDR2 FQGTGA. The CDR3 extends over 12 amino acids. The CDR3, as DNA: TGTGCCAGCAGCCCGGCGGGAGAGACCCAGTACTTC. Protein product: CASSPAGETQYF.

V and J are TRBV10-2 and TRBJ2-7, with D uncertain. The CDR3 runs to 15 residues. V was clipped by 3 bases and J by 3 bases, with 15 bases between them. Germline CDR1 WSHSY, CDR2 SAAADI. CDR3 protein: CASSDVSGRNYEQYF. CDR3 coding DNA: TGCGCCAGCAGTGATGTGTCTGGCAGGAACTACGAGCAGTACTTC.

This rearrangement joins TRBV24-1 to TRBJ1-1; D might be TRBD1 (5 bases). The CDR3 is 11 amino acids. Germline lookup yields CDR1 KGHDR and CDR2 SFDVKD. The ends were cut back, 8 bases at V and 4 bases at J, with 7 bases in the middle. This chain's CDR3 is CATKGFTEAFF. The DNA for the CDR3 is TGTGCCACCAAGGGGTTCACTGAAGCTTTCTTT.

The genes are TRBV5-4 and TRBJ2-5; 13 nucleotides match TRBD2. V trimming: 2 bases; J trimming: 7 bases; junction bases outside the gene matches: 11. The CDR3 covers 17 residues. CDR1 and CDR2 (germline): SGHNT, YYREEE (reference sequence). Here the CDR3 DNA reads TGTGCCAGCAGCTTTGCTACTAGCGGGGGGGCCTATGCGACCCAGTACTTC. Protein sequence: CASSFATSGGAYATQYF.

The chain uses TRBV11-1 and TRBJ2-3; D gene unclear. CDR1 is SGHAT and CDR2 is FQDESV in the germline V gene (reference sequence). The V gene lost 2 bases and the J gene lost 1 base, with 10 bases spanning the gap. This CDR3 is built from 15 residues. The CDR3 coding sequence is TGTGCCAGCAGCTTATGGTCGGCAGGCACAGATACGCAGTATTTT. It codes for CASSLWSAGTDTQYF.

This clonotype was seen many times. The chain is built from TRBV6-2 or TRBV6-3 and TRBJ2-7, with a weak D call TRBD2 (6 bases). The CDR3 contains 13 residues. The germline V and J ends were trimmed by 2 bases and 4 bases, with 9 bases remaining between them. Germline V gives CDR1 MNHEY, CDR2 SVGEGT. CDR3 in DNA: TGTGCCAGCAGTTACCCGGGGGAGTACGAGCAGTACTTC. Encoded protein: CASSYPGEYEQYF.

CDR3 DNA sequence: TGCAGCGTTGGGGAAGAGACCCAGTACTTC. Its translation is CSVGEETQYF. This chain links TRBV29-1 with TRBJ2-5; D gene ambiguous. Trimming removed 4 bases from V and 3 bases from J, with 3 bases in between. CDR1 SQVTM and CDR2 ANQGSEA come from the germline V gene. This CDR3 contains 10 residues.

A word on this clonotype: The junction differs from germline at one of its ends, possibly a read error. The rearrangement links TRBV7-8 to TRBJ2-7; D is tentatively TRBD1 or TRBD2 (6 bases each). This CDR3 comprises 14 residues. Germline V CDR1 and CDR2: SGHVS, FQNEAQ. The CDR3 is CTSHQGGWGYEQYF. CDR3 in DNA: TGTACCAGTCACCAAGGGGGGTGGGGCTACGAGCAGTACTTC.

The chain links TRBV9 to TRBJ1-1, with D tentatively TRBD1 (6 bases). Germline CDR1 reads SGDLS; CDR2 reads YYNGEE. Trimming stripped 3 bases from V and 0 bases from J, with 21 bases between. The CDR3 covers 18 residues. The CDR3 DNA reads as TGTGCCAGCAGCGGCTCGGGGGGCTCAATTTCCATGAACACTGAAGCTTTCTTT. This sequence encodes CASSGSGGSISMNTEAFF.